One and the same sample provided the 22 T cell receptor beta chains below, sequenced in a study of blood T cell repertoires in COVID-19. The protocol was immunoSEQ multiplex PCR, while the TCRdb copy is restricted to in-frame clones and leaves out a portion. The sample includes approximately 230,000 clones, roughly three quarters seen only once; the top ten take 3% to 4%. The sequenced material came from peripheral blood. The source is a woman aged 40 to 50 with active or convalescent COVID-19.

This clone was detected only a few times. J is TRBJ1-2 and V is TRBV9, with D perhaps matching TRBD1 (6 bases). V gave up 0 bases and J gave up 7 bases, with 13 bases separating them. The germline V gene has CDR1 SGDLS and CDR2 YYNGEE. There are 14 residues in the CDR3. The CDR3 here is CASSVVSQGGGYTF. CDR3 DNA sequence: TGTGCCAGCAGCGTAGTATCACAGGGTGGTGGCTACACCTTC.

The rearrangement links TRBV5-1 to TRBJ1-1; TRBD1 is a possible D gene (5 bases). CDR1 and CDR2 from the germline V gene are SGHRS and YFSETQ. There are 15 residues in the CDR3. With 3 bases removed from V and 6 bases from J, the gap between germline ends came to 18 bases. This chain's CDR3 is CASSSEGRGSAEAFF. The CDR3 nucleotides read TGCGCCAGCAGCTCGGAAGGTAGGGGATCGGCTGAAGCTTTCTTT.

V is TRBV2 and J is TRBJ1-1, with unresolved D. There are 15 residues in the CDR3. V lost 4 bases and J 1 base, leaving 13 bases between the germline ends. Germline V gives CDR1 SNHLY, CDR2 FYNNEI. The CDR3 DNA follows: TGTGCCAGCAGTGGAGGGTTCCCGGGGAACACTGAAGCTTTCTTT. This gives the protein CASSGGFPGNTEAFF.

V usage is TRBV6-5 and J usage is TRBJ2-7, with a possible D match to TRBD1 (5 bases). V was shortened by 5 bases and J by 3 bases, with 8 bases between the two germline ends. Germline CDR1 MNHEY, CDR2 SVGAGI. This CDR3 comprises 12 residues. CDR3: CASSRQYYEQYF. CDR3 bases: TGTGCCAGCAGTCGACAGTACTACGAGCAGTACTTC.

The V call is TRBV30, the J call TRBJ1-2, with TRBD1 as a possible D gene (5 bases). Germline CDR1 GTSNPN, CDR2 SVGIG (reference sequence). Trimming took 0 bases from V and 0 from J, leaving 11 bases between them. The CDR3 consists of 15 residues. Here the CDR3 reads CAWSVSGLSNYGYTF. CDR3 nucleotide sequence: TGTGCCTGGAGTGTATCAGGGCTTTCTAACTATGGCTACACCTTC. Drawing the rest from reference TRBV30 and TRBJ1-2, the complete variable domain is SQTIHQWPATLVQPVGSPLSLECTVEGTSNPNLYWYRQAAGRGLQLLFYSVGIGQISSEVPQNLSASRPQDRQFILSSKKLLLSDSGFYLCAWSVSGLSNYGYTFGSGTRLTVV.

V is TRBV28 and J is TRBJ2-2, with D tentatively TRBD1 (5 bases). V was shortened by 3 bases and J by 6 bases, with 5 bases between the two germline ends. The CDR3 extends over 12 amino acids. Germline V CDR1 and CDR2: MDHEN, SYDVKM. CDR3 loop: CASSFRAGELFF. The CDR3 DNA follows: TGTGCCAGCAGTTTCAGGGCCGGGGAGCTGTTTTTT.

This clone has a handful of counts. The chain couples TRBV7-9 to TRBJ1-4, with D hard to call. This CDR3 is 14 amino acids long. Germline V gene data show CDR1 as SEHNR and CDR2 as FQNEAQ (reference sequence). Between the trimmed V and J ends, which lost 2 bases and 0 bases, there was a span of 4 bases. CDR3 amino acids: CASSLYATNEKLFF. The CDR3 coding sequence is TGTGCCAGCAGCTTATATGCAACTAATGAAAAACTGTTTTTT. Combining the CDR3 with reference TRBV7-9 and TRBJ1-4 gives the whole variable domain DTGVSQNPRHKITKRGQNVTFRCDPISEHNRLYWYRQTLGQGPEFLTYFQNEAQLEKSRLLSDRFSAERPKGSFSTLEIQRTEQGDSAMYLCASSLYATNEKLFFGSGTQLSVL.

The rearrangement links TRBV6-5 to TRBJ1-1, with 10 nucleotides matching TRBD1. V shed 6 bases and J 5 bases; nucleotides not matched to a gene: 3. CDR1 MNHEY and CDR2 SVGAGI come from the germline V gene. This CDR3 has 13 residues. The CDR3 DNA is TGTGCCAGCAGGGGGACAGGGGATACTGAAGCTTTCTTT. It yields the protein CASRGTGDTEAFF.

V and J are TRBV7-9 and TRBJ1-2, with 8 bases aligning to TRBD1. There are 15 residues in the CDR3. J gave up 4 bases and V 1 base, and 5 bases lay outside the gene matches. Germline V gene sequence: CDR1 SEHNR, CDR2 FQNEAQ (reference sequence). CDR3 residues: CASSLEAGGLYGYTF. CDR3 DNA: TGTGCCAGCAGCTTAGAGGCAGGGGGCCTCTATGGCTACACCTTC.

This chain connects TRBV11-2 to TRBJ2-7; TRBD1 matches 7 bases. CDR1 SGHAT and CDR2 FQNNGV come from the germline V gene. The CDR3 extends over 13 amino acids. The trim removed 3 bases at V and 2 bases at J, leaving 1 base unmatched. The CDR3 region has the DNA TGTGCCAGCAGCTTGGACAGGCCCTACGAGCAGTACGTC. This gives the protein CASSLDRPYEQYV.

V usage is TRBV28 and J usage is TRBJ2-1, with 11 bases lining up with TRBD2. In germline, CDR1 is MDHEN, CDR2 SYDVKM. The V and J ends lost 6 bases and 6 bases, in that order; junction bases with no gene match: 10. This CDR3 region has 16 residues. The CDR3 nucleotides read TGTGCCAGCAGCCAAATCGGGACTAGCGGACTCAATGAGCAGTTCTTC. This translates into CASSQIGTSGLNEQFF.

The V gene is TRBV25-1, the J gene TRBJ2-1; TRBD1 is a possible D gene (5 bases). This CDR3 is built from 16 residues. The V end lost 1 base, the J end lost 2 bases, and 12 bases lay between the germline ends. Germline lookup yields CDR1 MGHDK and CDR2 SYGVNS. CDR3 coding DNA: TGTGCCAGCAGTGAATCTACAGGTGATACCTACAATGAGCAGTTCTTC. Its translation is CASSESTGDTYNEQFF.

This rearrangement joins TRBV4-1 to TRBJ2-5; D is possibly TRBD2 (6 bases). The V gene lost 3 bases and the J gene lost 3 bases, with 17 bases spanning the gap. CDR1 MGHRA and CDR2 YSYEKL come from the germline V gene. The CDR3 is 16 amino acids. CDR3 nucleotides: TGCGCCAGCAGCCATGTTATGAACGCGGGGAAAGAGACCCAGTACTTC. Translated: CASSHVMNAGKETQYF.

V and J are TRBV5-1 and TRBJ2-2, with D possibly TRBD2 on 6 matching bases. Trimming shortened V by 4 bases and J by 6 bases, and 13 bases separated the two germline ends. This CDR3 contains 14 residues. Germline CDR1 SGHRS, CDR2 YFSETQ. Written as DNA, the CDR3 is TGCGCCAGCAGCCCCGGGACTTTTCCCGGGGAGCTGTTTTTT. Its translation: CASSPGTFPGELFF.

The CDR3 protein is CASSSNGGGSTDTQYF. The DNA for the CDR3 is TGTGCCAGCAGCTCTAATGGCGGGGGGAGCACAGATACGCAGTATTTT. The V call is TRBV11-2, the J call TRBJ2-3; 8 nucleotides align to TRBD2. Per the germline V gene, CDR1 is SGHAT and CDR2 is FQNNGV. V lost 4 bases to trimming and J lost 0 bases; unmatched junction nucleotides: 6. The CDR3 runs to 16 residues.

This clone turned up a few times. The chain joins TRBV30 to TRBJ1-1; D not resolved. The length of the CDR3 is 12 residues. Germline-derived CDR1 and CDR2 are GTSNPN and SVGIG (reference sequence). V lost 3 bases to trimming and J lost 12 bases, with 17 bases between them. DNA of the CDR3: TGTGCCTGGAGAAACCAAGGAGATGTGACTTTCTTT. Residues: CAWRNQGDVTFF.

Regarding this clone: Other nucleotide sequences from this sample produce the same CDR3. The rearrangement links TRBV3-1 (or the pseudogene TRBV3-2) to TRBJ1-5; D gene unclear. V lost 1 base and J 0 bases, leaving 7 bases between the germline ends. This CDR3 is built from 15 residues. Per germline, CDR1 LGHDT and CDR2 YNNKEL (reference sequence). CDR3 amino acids: CASSQGGYSNQPQHF. The CDR3 DNA reads as TGTGCCAGCAGCCAAGGCGGATATAGCAATCAGCCCCAGCATTTT.

This clone was found a few times. The chain employs TRBV21-1 and TRBJ2-7; the listed D gene, TRBD1, was not tested against the DNA. TRBV21-1 is annotated as a pseudogene. This CDR3 spans 19 amino acids. In nucleotides, the CDR3 is TGTGCCAGCAGCAATTTCGTACCACATTGGACAGGGGAATCCTACGAGCAGTACTTC. Protein product: CASSNFVPHWTGESYEQYF.

The chain uses TRBV19 and TRBJ1-5; TRBD1 aligns across 10 bases. In germline, CDR1 is LNHDA, CDR2 SQIVND (reference sequence). Unmatched junction bases numbered 8, after V lost 5 bases and J lost 7 bases. The CDR3 is made up of 15 amino acids. The CDR3 region has the DNA TGTGCCAGTAGTCCGACAGGGGGCGCAGGGCAGCCCCAGCATTTT. It codes for CASSPTGGAGQPQHF.

The V call is TRBV7-9, the J call TRBJ2-7; 7 nucleotides line up with TRBD2. Germline V gene sequence: CDR1 SEHNR, CDR2 FQNEAQ (reference sequence). V was clipped by 5 bases and J by 3 bases; unmatched bases: 1. The CDR3 covers 12 residues. This CDR3 reads CASSRGDYEQYV. CDR3 nucleotides: TGTGCCAGCAGCCGGGGGGACTACGAGCAGTACGTC.

The gene calls are TRBV12-3 or TRBV12-4 and TRBJ1-2, with a possible D match to TRBD1 (5 bases). This CDR3 is built from 13 residues. The V end was cut by 5 bases, the J end by 2 bases, with 9 bases between. CDR3 region: CASSQTGNYGYTF. DNA of the CDR3: TGTGCCAGCAGTCAAACAGGAAACTATGGCTACACCTTC.

This clone was seen many times. Other DNA sequences from this sample encode an identical CDR3 as well. The chain is built from TRBV5-1 and TRBJ2-1; 12 bases match TRBD2. The CDR3 spans 14 residues. Germline-derived CDR1 and CDR2 are SGHRS and YFSETQ. Losses at the gene ends were 6 bases for V and 4 bases for J; bases not matched to a gene: 2. CDR3 coding DNA: TGCGCCAGCACAACTAGCGGGGGGTACAATGAGCAGTTCTTC. It codes for CASTTSGGYNEQFF. Full variable domain (missing parts from reference TRBV5-1 and TRBJ2-1): KAGVTQTPRYLIKTRGQQVTLSCSPISGHRSVSWYQQTPGQGLQFLFEYFSETQRNKGNFPGRFSGRQFSNSRSEMNVSTLELGDSALYLCASTTSGGYNEQFFGPGTRLTVL.